These 17 T cell receptor beta chains were all obtained from the same sample, sequenced in a study of blood T cell repertoires in COVID-19. The protocol was immunoSEQ multiplex PCR, while the TCRdb copy is restricted to in-frame clones and leaves out a portion. This sample has around 200,000 clones, with 85% to 90% found just once. Sequencing was carried out using PBMCs or T cells enriched from blood (not recorded which). These receptors were taken from a woman between 40 and 50 years old with acute COVID-19.

The chain employs TRBV4-1 and TRBJ1-6, with a tentative D call TRBD1 (6 bases). CDR1 and CDR2 (germline): MGHRA, YSYEKL. Between the trimmed V and J ends, which lost 3 bases and 7 bases, there was a span of 13 bases. The CDR3 consists of 15 residues. In DNA form, the CDR3 reads TGCGCCAGCAGCCATCGACAGGACCTCAATTCACCCCTCCACTTT. Translation: CASSHRQDLNSPLHF.

The chain recombines TRBV20-1 with TRBJ2-3, with 7 bases matching TRBD2. Germline CDR1 is DFQATT and CDR2 is SNEGSKA (reference sequence). V dropped 3 bases and J dropped 4; count of bases not matched to a gene: 10. This CDR3 is 15 amino acids long. In nucleotides, the CDR3 is TGCAGTGCTAGTTACCGCGAGCGGGAAGCAGATACGCAGTATTTT. This translates into CSASYREREADTQYF.

The V gene is TRBV27, the J gene TRBJ2-1; 8 bases line up with TRBD2. Germline V gives CDR1 MNHEY, CDR2 SMNVEV (reference sequence). The V and J ends lost 5 bases and 8 bases, in that order; junction bases with no gene match: 17. There are 17 residues in the CDR3. The CDR3 sequence is CASSHQIGTSIMDEQFF. In DNA form, the CDR3 reads TGTGCCAGCAGTCACCAAATTGGGACTAGTATCATGGATGAGCAGTTCTTC.

The rearrangement joins TRBV5-1 to TRBJ1-4; D possibly corresponds to TRBD1 (6 bases). The length of the CDR3 is 14 residues. V lost 1 base and J lost 11, with 15 bases in between. Germline assignment: CDR1 SGHRS and CDR2 YFSETQ. CDR3 sequence: CASSLKGTQGKLFF. The DNA of the CDR3 is TGCGCCAGCAGCTTGAAGGGGACCCAGGGGAAACTGTTTTTT.

V gene TRBV2 combines with J gene TRBJ1-1; weak D call: TRBD1 (6 bases). Trimming stripped 2 bases from V and 0 bases from J, with 13 bases between. Germline lookup yields CDR1 SNHLY and CDR2 FYNNEI. This CDR3 is built from 16 residues. CDR3 residues: CASSEWGGKVNTEAFF. In DNA form, the CDR3 reads TGTGCCAGCAGTGAATGGGGGGGCAAGGTGAACACTGAAGCTTTCTTT.

In this sample, this clone turned up a few times. This chain uses TRBV11-2 with TRBJ1-1; no firm D call. Germline-derived CDR1 and CDR2 are SGHAT and FQNNGV. V gave up 0 bases and J gave up 2 bases, with 7 bases separating them. There are 14 residues in the CDR3. The chain's CDR3 is CASSLDLLNTEAFF. In nucleotides, the CDR3 is TGTGCCAGCAGCTTAGATCTACTCAACACTGAAGCTTTCTTT.

The V gene is TRBV27, the J gene TRBJ2-7; 9 nucleotides agree with TRBD1. This CDR3 comprises 16 residues. The trim removed 2 bases at V and 5 bases at J, leaving 10 bases unmatched. Per germline, CDR1 MNHEY and CDR2 SMNVEV (reference sequence). The CDR3 DNA sequence: TGTGCCAGCAGTTTAAGGCCGGGACAGGGCCTCCACGAGCAGTACTTC. This translates into CASSLRPGQGLHEQYF.

This sequence joins TRBV20-1 and TRBJ2-7; TRBD2 agrees at 7 bases. Germline loops: CDR1 DFQATT, CDR2 SNEGSKA (reference sequence). The length of the CDR3 is 14 residues. The J segment lost 3 bases and the V segment lost 3 bases, leaving 8 bases of the junction unmatched. In nucleotides, the CDR3 is TGCAGTGCTAGTGGTTCGGGGGGAAACTACGAGCAGTACTTC. Residues: CSASGSGGNYEQYF.

The chain carries TRBV7-8 and TRBJ2-5; tentatively, D is TRBD1 (6 bases). Germline assignment: CDR1 SGHVS and CDR2 FQNEAQ. CDR3 length equals 16 residues. V gave up 1 base and J gave up 3 bases, with 15 bases separating them. The CDR3 sequence is CASSLGLIGDKETQYF. CDR3 nucleotides: TGTGCCAGCAGCTTAGGCTTGATAGGGGACAAAGAGACCCAGTACTTC.

The chain joins TRBV6-6 to TRBJ2-5; the match to TRBD1 covers 9 bases. V trimming: 5 bases; J trimming: 5 bases; junction bases outside the gene matches: 18. CDR1 and CDR2 from the germline V gene are MNHNY and SVGAGI (reference sequence). This CDR3 spans 18 amino acids. CDR3 coding DNA: TGTGCCAGCAGTCACGGGACAGGGAGAGCTCGCCTGGGGGAGACCCAGTACTTC. Translating gives CASSHGTGRARLGETQYF.

The count of this clone is one. The CDR3 loop reads CASSVRDTYEQYF. The DNA for the CDR3 is TGTGCCAGCAGTGTCCGGGACACCTACGAGCAGTACTTC. The V call is TRBV2, the J call TRBJ2-7; D perhaps matches TRBD1 (6 bases). The V end was cut by 4 bases, the J end by 2 bases, with 9 bases between. In germline, CDR1 is SNHLY, CDR2 FYNNEI. CDR3 size: 13 residues. The variable domain in full, with the rest retrieved from reference TRBV2 and TRBJ2-7, is EPEVTQTPSHQVTQMGQEVILRCVPISNHLYFYWYRQILGQKVEFLVSFYNNEISEKSEIFDDQFSVERPDGSNFTLKIRSTKLEDSAMYFCASSVRDTYEQYFGPGTRLTVT.

V and J are TRBV12-5 and TRBJ2-7; 10 positions agree with TRBD2. The length of the CDR3 is 20 residues. Germline V gene sequence: CDR1 LGHNT, CDR2 FRNRAP. V lost 2 bases to trimming and J lost 2 bases; unmatched junction nucleotides: 18. CDR3 bases: TGTGCTAGTGGTTTGATAACTATGGGGGTGAAAGCGGGAGGGCCCTACGAGCAGTACTTC. Protein: CASGLITMGVKAGGPYEQYF.

The chain recombines TRBV3-1 (or the pseudogene TRBV3-2) with TRBJ2-3, with D maybe TRBD2 (5 bases). V was shortened by 0 bases and J by 1 base, with 5 bases between the two germline ends. The CDR3 sequence is 14 residues long. Germline CDR1 reads LGHDT; CDR2 reads YNNKEL (reference sequence). In nucleotides, the CDR3 is TGTGCCAGCAGCCAAGAGCGGGGCACAGATACGCAGTATTTT. Protein: CASSQERGTDTQYF.

The rearrangement uses TRBV6-5 and TRBJ2-1; 7 bases fit TRBD1. Looked up from germline, CDR1 is MNHEY and CDR2 is SVGAGI. CDR3 length: 16 residues. V dropped 2 bases and J dropped 0; count of bases not matched to a gene: 4. CDR3 nucleotide sequence: TGTGCCAGCAGTTACCAGGGGGTAAGCTCCTACAATGAGCAGTTCTTC. Residues: CASSYQGVSSYNEQFF.

The chain employs TRBV5-1 and TRBJ1-1; 8 bases are a match to TRBD1. V shed 4 bases and J 2 bases; nucleotides not matched to a gene: 10. This CDR3 has 16 residues. From germline, CDR1 is SGHRS and CDR2 YFSETQ. The CDR3 DNA follows: TGCGCCAGCAGCCCACGGACAGGGCGGGCAAACACTGAAGCTTTCTTT. This translates into CASSPRTGRANTEAFF. Drawing the rest from reference TRBV5-1 and TRBJ1-1, the complete variable domain is KAGVTQTPRYLIKTRGQQVTLSCSPISGHRSVSWYQQTPGQGLQFLFEYFSETQRNKGNFPGRFSGRQFSNSRSEMNVSTLELGDSALYLCASSPRTGRANTEAFFGQGTRLTVV.

The chain employs TRBV3-1 (or the pseudogene TRBV3-2) and TRBJ2-7, with 8 nucleotides matching TRBD2. This CDR3 region has 16 residues. J was trimmed by 4 bases and V by 0 bases; bases with no gene match: 8. Germline V gene data show CDR1 as LGHDT and CDR2 as YNNKEL (reference sequence). The CDR3 DNA follows: TGTGCCAGCAGCCAAGATACGGCGGGGGGCCGTTACGAGCAGTACTTC. Its translation is CASSQDTAGGRYEQYF.

CDR3 loop: CATSRAFGSNYGYTF. The CDR3 DNA reads as TGTGCCACCAGCAGGGCTTTCGGGTCCAACTATGGCTACACCTTC. The chain combines TRBV15 with TRBJ1-2, with D hard to call. This CDR3 region has 15 residues. CDR1 is LNHNV, CDR2 YYDKDF, per germline (reference sequence). V was clipped by 3 bases and J by 2 bases, with 13 bases between them.